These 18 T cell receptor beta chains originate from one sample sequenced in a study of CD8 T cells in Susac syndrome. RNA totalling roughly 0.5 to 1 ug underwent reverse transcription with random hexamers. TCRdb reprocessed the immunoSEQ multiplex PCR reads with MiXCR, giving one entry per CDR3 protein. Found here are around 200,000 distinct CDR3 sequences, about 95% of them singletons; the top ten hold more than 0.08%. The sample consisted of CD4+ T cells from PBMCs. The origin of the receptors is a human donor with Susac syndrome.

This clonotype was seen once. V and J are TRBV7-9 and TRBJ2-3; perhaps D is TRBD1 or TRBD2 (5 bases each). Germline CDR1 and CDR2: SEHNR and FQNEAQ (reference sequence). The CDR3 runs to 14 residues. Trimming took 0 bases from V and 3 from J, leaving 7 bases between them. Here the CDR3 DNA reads TGTGCCAGCAGCTTAGCGGGGGATACAGATACGCAGTATTTT. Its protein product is CASSLAGDTDTQYF. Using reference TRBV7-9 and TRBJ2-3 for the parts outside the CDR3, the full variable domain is DTGVSQNPRHKITKRGQNVTFRCDPISEHNRLYWYRQTLGQGPEFLTYFQNEAQLEKSRLLSDRFSAERPKGSFSTLEIQRTEQGDSAMYLCASSLAGDTDTQYFGPGTRLTVL.

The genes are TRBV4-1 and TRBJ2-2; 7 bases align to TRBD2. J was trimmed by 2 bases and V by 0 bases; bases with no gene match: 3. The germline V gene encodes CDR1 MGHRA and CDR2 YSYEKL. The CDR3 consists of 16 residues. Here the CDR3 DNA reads TGCGCCAGCAGCCAAGATCCAGCGGGAAACACCGGGGAGCTGTTTTTT. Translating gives CASSQDPAGNTGELFF.

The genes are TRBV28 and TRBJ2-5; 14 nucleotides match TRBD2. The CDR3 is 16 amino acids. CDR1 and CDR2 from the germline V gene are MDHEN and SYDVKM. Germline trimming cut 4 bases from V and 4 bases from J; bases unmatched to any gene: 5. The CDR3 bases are TGTGCCAGCAGTTCCAGGACTAGCGGGAGGAGAGAGACCCAGTACTTC. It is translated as CASSSRTSGRRETQYF.

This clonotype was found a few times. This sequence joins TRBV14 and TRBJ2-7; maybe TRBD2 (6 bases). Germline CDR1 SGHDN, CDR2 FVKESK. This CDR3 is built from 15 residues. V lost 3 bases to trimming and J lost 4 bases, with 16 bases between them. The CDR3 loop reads CASSHGGGPLYEQYF. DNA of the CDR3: TGTGCCAGCAGCCACGGGGGAGGACCTTTATACGAGCAGTACTTC.

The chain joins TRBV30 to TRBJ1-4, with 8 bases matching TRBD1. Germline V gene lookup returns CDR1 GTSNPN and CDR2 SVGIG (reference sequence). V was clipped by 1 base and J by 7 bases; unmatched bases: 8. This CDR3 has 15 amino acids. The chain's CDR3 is CAWSAGQGQPEKLFF. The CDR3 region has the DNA TGTGCCTGGAGTGCTGGACAGGGTCAACCTGAAAAACTGTTTTTT.

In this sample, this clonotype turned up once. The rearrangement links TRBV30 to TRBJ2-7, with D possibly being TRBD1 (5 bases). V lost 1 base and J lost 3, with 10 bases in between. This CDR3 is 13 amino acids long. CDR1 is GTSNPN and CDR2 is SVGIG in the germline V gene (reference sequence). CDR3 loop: CAWSGGRFYEQYF. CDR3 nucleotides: TGTGCCTGGAGTGGGGGCAGATTCTACGAGCAGTACTTC.

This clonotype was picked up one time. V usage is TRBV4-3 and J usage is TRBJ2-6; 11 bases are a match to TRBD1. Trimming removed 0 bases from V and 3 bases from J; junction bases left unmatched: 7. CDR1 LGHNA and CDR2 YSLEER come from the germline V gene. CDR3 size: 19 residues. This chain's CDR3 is CASSQEKVDRGLGANVLTF. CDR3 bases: TGCGCCAGCAGCCAAGAAAAAGTGGACAGGGGGCTTGGGGCCAACGTCCTGACTTTC.

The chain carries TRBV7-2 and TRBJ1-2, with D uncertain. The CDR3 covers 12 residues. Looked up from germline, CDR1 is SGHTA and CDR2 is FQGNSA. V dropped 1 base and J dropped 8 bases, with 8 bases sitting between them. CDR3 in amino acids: CASSLEGIGYTF. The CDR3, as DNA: TGTGCCAGCAGCTTAGAAGGAATCGGCTACACCTTC.

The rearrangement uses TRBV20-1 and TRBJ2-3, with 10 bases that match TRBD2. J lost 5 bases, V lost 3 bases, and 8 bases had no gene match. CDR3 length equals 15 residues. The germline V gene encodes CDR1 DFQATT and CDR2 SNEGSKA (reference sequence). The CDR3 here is CSARPSGLARDTQYF. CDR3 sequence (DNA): TGCAGTGCTAGGCCCTCGGGACTAGCGAGAGATACGCAGTATTTT.

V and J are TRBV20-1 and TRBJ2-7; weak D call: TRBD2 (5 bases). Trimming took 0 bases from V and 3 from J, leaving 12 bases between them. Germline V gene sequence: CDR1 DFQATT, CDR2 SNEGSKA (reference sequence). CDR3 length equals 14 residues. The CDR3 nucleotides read TGCAGTGCTAGAGAGGGAGCCTTTAACTACGAGCAGTACTTC. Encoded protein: CSAREGAFNYEQYF.

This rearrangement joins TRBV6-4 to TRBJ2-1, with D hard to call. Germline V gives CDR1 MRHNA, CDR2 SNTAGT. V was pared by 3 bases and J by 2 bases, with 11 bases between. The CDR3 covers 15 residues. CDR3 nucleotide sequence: TGTGCCAGCAGTGAATCAGGTGGCACCTACAATGAGCAGTTCTTC. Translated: CASSESGGTYNEQFF.

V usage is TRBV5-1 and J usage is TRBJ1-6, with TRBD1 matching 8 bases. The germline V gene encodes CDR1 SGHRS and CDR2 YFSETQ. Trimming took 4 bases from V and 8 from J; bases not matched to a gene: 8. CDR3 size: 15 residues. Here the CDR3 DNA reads TGCGCCAGCAGCCCCGACGGACAGGGCTATTCACCCCTCCACTTT. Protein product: CASSPDGQGYSPLHF.

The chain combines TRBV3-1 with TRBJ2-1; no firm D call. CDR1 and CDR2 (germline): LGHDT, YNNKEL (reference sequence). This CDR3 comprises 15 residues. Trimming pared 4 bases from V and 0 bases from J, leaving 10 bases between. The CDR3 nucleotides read TGTGCCAGCAGCCGCCGCTCGAGCTCCTACAATGAGCAGTTCTTC. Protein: CASSRRSSSYNEQFF.

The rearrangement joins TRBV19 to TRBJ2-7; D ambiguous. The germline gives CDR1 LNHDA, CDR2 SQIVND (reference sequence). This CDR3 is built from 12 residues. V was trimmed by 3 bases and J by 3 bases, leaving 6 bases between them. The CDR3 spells CASSMFGYEQYF. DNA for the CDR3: TGTGCCAGTAGTATGTTCGGCTACGAGCAGTACTTC.

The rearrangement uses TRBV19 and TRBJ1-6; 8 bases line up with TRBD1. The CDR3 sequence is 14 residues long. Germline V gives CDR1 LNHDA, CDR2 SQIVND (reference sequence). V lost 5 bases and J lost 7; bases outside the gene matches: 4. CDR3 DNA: TGTGCCAGTAGTGTGACAGGGGCAAATTCACCCCTCCACTTT. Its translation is CASSVTGANSPLHF.

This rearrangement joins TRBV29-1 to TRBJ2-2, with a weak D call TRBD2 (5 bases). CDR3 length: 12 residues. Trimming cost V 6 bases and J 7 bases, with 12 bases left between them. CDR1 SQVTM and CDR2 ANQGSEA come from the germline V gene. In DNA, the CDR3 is TGCAGCGTGCAAGTAGCGTACGGGGAGCTGTTTTTT. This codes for CSVQVAYGELFF.

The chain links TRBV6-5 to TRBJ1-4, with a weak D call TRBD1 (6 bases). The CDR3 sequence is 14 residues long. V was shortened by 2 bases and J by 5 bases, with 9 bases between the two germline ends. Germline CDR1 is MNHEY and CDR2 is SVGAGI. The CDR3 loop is CASSYGQLNEKLFF. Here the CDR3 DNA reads TGTGCCAGCAGTTACGGACAGTTGAATGAAAAACTGTTTTTT.

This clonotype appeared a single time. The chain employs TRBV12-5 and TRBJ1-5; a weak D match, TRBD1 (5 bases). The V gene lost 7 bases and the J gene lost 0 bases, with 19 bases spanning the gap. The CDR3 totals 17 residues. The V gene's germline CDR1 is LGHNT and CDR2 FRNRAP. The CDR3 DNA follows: TGTGCTAGTGCCCTAAGAAGGACGGACAATAGCAATCAGCCCCAGCATTTT. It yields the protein CASALRRTDNSNQPQHF.